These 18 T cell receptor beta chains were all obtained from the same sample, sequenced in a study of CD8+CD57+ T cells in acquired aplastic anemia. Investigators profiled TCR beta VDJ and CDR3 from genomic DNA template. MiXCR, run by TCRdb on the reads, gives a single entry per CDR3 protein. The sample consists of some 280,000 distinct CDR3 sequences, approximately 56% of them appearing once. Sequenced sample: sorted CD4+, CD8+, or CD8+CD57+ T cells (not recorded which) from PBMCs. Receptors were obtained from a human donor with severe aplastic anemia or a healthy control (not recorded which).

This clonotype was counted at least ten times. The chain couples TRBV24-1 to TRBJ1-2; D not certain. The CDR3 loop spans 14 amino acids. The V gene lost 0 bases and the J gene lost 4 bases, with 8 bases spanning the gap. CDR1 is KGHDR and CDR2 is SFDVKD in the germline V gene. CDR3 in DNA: TGTGCCACCAGTGATTTGTCCAGAACCTATGGCTACACCTTC. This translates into CATSDLSRTYGYTF.

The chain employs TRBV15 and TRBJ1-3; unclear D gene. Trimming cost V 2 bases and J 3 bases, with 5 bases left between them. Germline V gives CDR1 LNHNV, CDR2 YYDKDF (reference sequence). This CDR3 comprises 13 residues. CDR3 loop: CATSRPNGNTIYF. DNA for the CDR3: TGTGCCACCAGCAGACCGAATGGAAACACCATATATTTT.

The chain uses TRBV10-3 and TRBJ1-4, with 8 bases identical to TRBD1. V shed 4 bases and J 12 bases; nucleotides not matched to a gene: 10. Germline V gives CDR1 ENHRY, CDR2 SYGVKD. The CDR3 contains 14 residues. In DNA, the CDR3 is TGTGCCATCAGTGCGCGACAGGGGAGAGACGAACTGTTTTTT. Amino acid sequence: CAISARQGRDELFF.

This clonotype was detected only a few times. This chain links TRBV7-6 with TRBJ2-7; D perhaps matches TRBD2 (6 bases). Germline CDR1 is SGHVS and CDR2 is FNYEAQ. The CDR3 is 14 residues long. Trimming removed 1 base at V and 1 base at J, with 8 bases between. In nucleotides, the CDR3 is TGTGCCAGCAGCTTAGTAGCGGAGTCCTACGAGCAGTACTTC. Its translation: CASSLVAESYEQYF.

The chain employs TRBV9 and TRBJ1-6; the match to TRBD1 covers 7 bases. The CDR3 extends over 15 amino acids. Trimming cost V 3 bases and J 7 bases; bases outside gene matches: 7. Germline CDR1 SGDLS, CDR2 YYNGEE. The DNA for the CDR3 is TGTGCCAGCAGCGGACCGGGACAGCCGAATTCACCCCTCCACTTT. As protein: CASSGPGQPNSPLHF.

CDR3 amino acids: CATSSPLGQADTEAFF. DNA for the CDR3: TGTGCCACCAGCAGCCCACTGGGACAGGCTGACACTGAAGCTTTCTTT. This sequence joins TRBV15 and TRBJ1-1; the match to TRBD1 covers 8 bases. J lost 3 bases, V lost 3 bases, and 9 bases had no gene match. The CDR3 is 16 residues long. Germline-derived CDR1 and CDR2 are LNHNV and YYDKDF (reference sequence).

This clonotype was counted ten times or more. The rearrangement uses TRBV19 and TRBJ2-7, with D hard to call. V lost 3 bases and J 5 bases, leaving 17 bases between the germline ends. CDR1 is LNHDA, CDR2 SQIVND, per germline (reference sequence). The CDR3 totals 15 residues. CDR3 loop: CASSMVGRYSDEQYF. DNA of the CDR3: TGTGCCAGTAGTATGGTTGGCAGGTACTCAGACGAGCAGTACTTC.

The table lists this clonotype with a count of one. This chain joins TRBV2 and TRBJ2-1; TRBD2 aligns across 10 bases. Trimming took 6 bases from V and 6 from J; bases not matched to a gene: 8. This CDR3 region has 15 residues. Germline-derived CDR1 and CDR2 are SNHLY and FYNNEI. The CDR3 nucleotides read TGTGCCAGCAGCGAACGCCTAGCGGGAGTCAATGAGCAGTTCTTC. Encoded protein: CASSERLAGVNEQFF. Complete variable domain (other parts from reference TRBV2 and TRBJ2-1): EPEVTQTPSHQVTQMGQEVILRCVPISNHLYFYWYRQILGQKVEFLVSFYNNEISEKSEIFDDQFSVERPDGSNFTLKIRSTKLEDSAMYFCASSERLAGVNEQFFGPGTRLTVL.

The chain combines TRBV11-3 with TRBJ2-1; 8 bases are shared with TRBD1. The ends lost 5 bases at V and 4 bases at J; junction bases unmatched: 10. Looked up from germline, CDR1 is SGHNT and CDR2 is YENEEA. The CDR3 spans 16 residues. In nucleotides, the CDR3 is TGTGCCAGCAGCCCGACCGGACAGGGAATATACAATGAGCAGTTCTTC. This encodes CASSPTGQGIYNEQFF.

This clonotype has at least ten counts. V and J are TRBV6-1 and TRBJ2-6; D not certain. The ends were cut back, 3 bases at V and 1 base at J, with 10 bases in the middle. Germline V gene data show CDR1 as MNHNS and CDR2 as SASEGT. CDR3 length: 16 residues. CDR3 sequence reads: CASSEYTLSGANVLTF. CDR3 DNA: TGTGCCAGCAGTGAGTACACCCTTTCTGGGGCCAACGTCCTGACTTTC.

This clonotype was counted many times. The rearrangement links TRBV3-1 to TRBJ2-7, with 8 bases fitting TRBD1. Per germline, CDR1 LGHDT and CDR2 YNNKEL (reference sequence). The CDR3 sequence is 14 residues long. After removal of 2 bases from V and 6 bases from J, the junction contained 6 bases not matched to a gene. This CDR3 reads CASSQRDRWREQYF. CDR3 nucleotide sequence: TGTGCCAGCAGCCAACGGGACAGGTGGCGCGAGCAGTACTTC.

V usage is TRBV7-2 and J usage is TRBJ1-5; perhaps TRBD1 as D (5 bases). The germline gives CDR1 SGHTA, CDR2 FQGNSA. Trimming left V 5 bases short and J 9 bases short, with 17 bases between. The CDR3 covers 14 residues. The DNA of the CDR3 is TGTGCCAGCAGCAAACACGAGGGGTCGGTGCCCCAGCATTTT. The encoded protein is CASSKHEGSVPQHF.

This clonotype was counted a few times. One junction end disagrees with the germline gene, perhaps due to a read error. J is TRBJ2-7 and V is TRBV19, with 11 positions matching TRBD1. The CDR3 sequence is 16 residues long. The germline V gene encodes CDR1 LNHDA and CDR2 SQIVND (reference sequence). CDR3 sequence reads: CASSRDGTGGLYEQYF. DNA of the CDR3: TGTGCCAGTAGTCGAGACGGGACAGGGGGACTCTACGAGCAGTATTTC.

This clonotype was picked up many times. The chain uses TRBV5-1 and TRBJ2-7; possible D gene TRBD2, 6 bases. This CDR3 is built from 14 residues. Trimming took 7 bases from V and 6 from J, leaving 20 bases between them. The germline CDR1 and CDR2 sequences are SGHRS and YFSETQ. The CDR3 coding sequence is TGCGCCAGCGCGGAGGGCAGTGTAGTACTCGAGCAGTACTTC. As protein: CASAEGSVVLEQYF. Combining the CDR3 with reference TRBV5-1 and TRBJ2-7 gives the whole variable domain KAGVTQTPRYLIKTRGQQVTLSCSPISGHRSVSWYQQTPGQGLQFLFEYFSETQRNKGNFPGRFSGRQFSNSRSEMNVSTLELGDSALYLCASAEGSVVLEQYFGPGTRLTVT.

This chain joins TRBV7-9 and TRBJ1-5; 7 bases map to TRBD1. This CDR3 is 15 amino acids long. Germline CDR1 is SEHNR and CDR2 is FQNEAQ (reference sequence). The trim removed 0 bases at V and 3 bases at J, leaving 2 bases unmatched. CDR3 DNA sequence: TGTGCCAGCAGCTTAGCAGGGGGCCCCAATCAGCCCCAGCATTTT. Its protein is CASSLAGGPNQPQHF. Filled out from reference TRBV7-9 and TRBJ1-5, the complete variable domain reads DTGVSQNPRHKITKRGQNVTFRCDPISEHNRLYWYRQTLGQGPEFLTYFQNEAQLEKSRLLSDRFSAERPKGSFSTLEIQRTEQGDSAMYLCASSLAGGPNQPQHFGDGTRLSIL.

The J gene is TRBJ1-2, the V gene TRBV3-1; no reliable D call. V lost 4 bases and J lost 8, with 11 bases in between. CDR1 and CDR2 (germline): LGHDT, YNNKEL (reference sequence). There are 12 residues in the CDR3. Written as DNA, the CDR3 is TGTGCCAGCAGCCTTACAAGATCCGGCTACACCTTC. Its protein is CASSLTRSGYTF. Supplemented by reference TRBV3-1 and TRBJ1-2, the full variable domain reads DTAVSQTPKYLVTQMGNDKSIKCEQNLGHDTMYWYKQDSKKFLKIMFSYNNKELIINETVPNRFSPKSPDKAHLNLHINSLELGDSAVYFCASSLTRSGYTFGSGTRLTVV.

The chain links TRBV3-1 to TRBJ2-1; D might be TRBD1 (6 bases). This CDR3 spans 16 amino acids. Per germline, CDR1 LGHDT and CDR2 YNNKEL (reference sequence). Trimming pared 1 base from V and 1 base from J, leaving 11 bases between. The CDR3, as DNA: TGTGCCAGCAGCCAAGCGGAAGACAGGTCCTACAATGAGCAGTTCTTC. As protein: CASSQAEDRSYNEQFF.

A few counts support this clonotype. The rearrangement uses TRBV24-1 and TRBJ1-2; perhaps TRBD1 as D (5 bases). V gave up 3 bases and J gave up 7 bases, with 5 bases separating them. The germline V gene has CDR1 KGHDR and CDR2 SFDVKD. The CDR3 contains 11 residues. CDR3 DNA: TGTGCCACCAGTGATGGGGGTGGCTACACCTTC. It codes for CATSDGGGYTF.